This T cell receptor (beta chain) emerged from a study of T cells in Graves' hyperthyroidism and ophthalmopathy. Study results and caveats: Blood also carried most thyroid clonotypes expanded above 0.001. By a 13 V-J model, ophthalmopathy was set apart from stable hyperthyroidism.

This clonotype was counted once. Antigen specificity is unknown. The CDR3 runs to 15 residues. The germline gives CDR1 LNHDA, CDR2 SQIVND (reference sequence). Trimming stripped 1 base from V and 2 bases from J, with 9 bases between. There were TCR beta CDR3 regions amplified from RNA transcripts. HTBI primers were the set used in a first-round RT-PCR of the TCR CDR3. In TCRdb, the multiplex PCR reads were re-called with MiXCR into one record per CDR3 protein. In the table there are a few hundred thousand distinct CDR3 sequences, about half of which are singletons. Sequenced material: peripheral blood or thyroid tissue (not recorded which). This chain uses TRBV19 with TRBJ2-1; perhaps TRBD1 as D (5 bases). The sequence came from a woman under 30 with Graves' hyperthyroidism. The CDR3 reads CASSIGLGAYNEQFF. DNA for the CDR3: TGTGCCAGTAGTATAGGTCTAGGGGCCTACAATGAGCAGTTCTTC.